One and the same sample provided the 17 T cell receptor beta chains below, sequenced in a study of immune heterogeneity within non-small cell lung tumors. For the TCR beta CDR3, multiplex PCR with 32 V and 13 J primers performed the amplification. TCRdb re-derived calls from the multiplex PCR reads in MiXCR, one entry per CDR3 protein. The sample lists about 11,000 distinct CDR3 sequences, 25% to 35% seen once, with roughly 8.1% in the top ten. Bulk tumor genomic DNA served as template, at 550 to 600 ng per sample. Surgeons took several biopsies per primary tumor, spaced far apart, during surgery. Undergoing curative surgery were patients whose non-small cell lung cancer was untreated and newly diagnosed. The material sequenced was lung tumor tissue. The receptors shown here come from a woman aged 55-70 years with non-small cell lung cancer.

This clonotype was seen only a few times. This chain connects TRBV6-1 to TRBJ2-2; D remains unclear. In germline, CDR1 is MNHNS, CDR2 SASEGT. The V and J ends lost 3 bases and 5 bases respectively, with 10 bases between them. The CDR3 totals 14 residues. The CDR3 here is CASSEGFETGELFF. CDR3 bases: TGTGCCAGCAGTGAGGGATTTGAAACCGGGGAGCTGTTTTTT.

Relative to its sample, this clonotype is medium-sized. This chain connects TRBV7-3 to TRBJ2-1; either TRBD1 or TRBD2 may supply D (6 bases each). This CDR3 has 14 residues. Germline V gives CDR1 SGHTA, CDR2 FQGTGA. V lost 6 bases and J 9 bases, leaving 18 bases between the germline ends. The CDR3 sequence is CASSMEGGFGEQFF. For the CDR3, the DNA is TGTGCCAGCAGTATGGAGGGGGGATTTGGTGAGCAGTTCTTC.

The V call is TRBV2, the J call TRBJ1-5, with D unclear. The CDR3 covers 13 residues. The V end was cut by 8 bases, the J end by 7 bases, with 15 bases between. The germline gives CDR1 SNHLY, CDR2 FYNNEI. CDR3 amino acids: CASRAPEGQPQHF. CDR3 bases: TGTGCCAGCCGGGCTCCTGAGGGCCAGCCCCAGCATTTT.

This clonotype was picked up many times. The V and J genes are TRBV20-1 and TRBJ1-6, with a tentative D call TRBD1 (6 bases). Trimming took 0 bases from V and 14 from J, leaving 17 bases between them. From germline, CDR1 is DFQATT and CDR2 SNEGSKA (reference sequence). The CDR3 sequence is 14 residues long. CDR3: CSAREDSANRALHF. CDR3 DNA sequence: TGCAGTGCTAGAGAGGACAGTGCCAACCGCGCCCTCCACTTT.

The chain employs TRBV6-1 and TRBJ2-1; 8 bases are shared with TRBD2. This CDR3 has 15 residues. Germline-derived CDR1 and CDR2 are MNHNS and SASEGT. V was pared by 11 bases and J by 3 bases, with 12 bases of the junction left unmatched. The DNA of the CDR3 is TGTGCCTGCGGAGGGACTAGGGGGAGCTACAATGAGCAGTTCTTC. As protein: CACGGTRGSYNEQFF.

The V gene is TRBV27, the J gene TRBJ2-3; perhaps D is TRBD1 or TRBD2 (5 bases each). The V end was cut by 5 bases, the J end by 7 bases, with 16 bases between. The CDR3 runs 14 residues. The germline V gene has CDR1 MNHEY and CDR2 SMNVEV (reference sequence). The DNA for the CDR3 is TGTGCCAGCAGTCCCGGGACCCCGGTGCATACGCAGTATTTT. Its translation: CASSPGTPVHTQYF.

Within the sample, this clonotype is medium-sized. V is TRBV24-1 and J is TRBJ2-2; D uncertain. The CDR3 covers 14 residues. From germline, CDR1 is KGHDR and CDR2 SFDVKD. V dropped 4 bases and J dropped 3 bases, with 8 bases sitting between them. In nucleotides, the CDR3 is TGTGCCACCAGTGAGGAACCCGACACCGGGGAGCTGTTTTTT. It specifies CATSEEPDTGELFF.

This clonotype was seen repeatedly, ten times or more. The rearrangement uses TRBV11-3 and TRBJ2-1, with 7 nucleotides matching TRBD2. Germline loops: CDR1 SGHNT, CDR2 YENEEA. Trimming took 1 base from V and 8 from J; bases not matched to a gene: 5. The CDR3 spans 14 residues. The CDR3 DNA is TGTGCCAGCAGCTTAGGCGGGAGTAGTGATGAGCAGTTCTTC. Translating gives CASSLGGSSDEQFF.

This clonotype has more than one count but fewer than ten. This chain links TRBV7-8 with TRBJ2-5, with 10 bases lining up with TRBD2. V shed 1 base and J 2 bases; nucleotides not matched to a gene: 4. CDR3 length: 16 amino acids. Germline values: CDR1 SGHVS, CDR2 FQNEAQ. CDR3 region: CASSLDSGRPQETQYF. CDR3 nucleotide sequence: TGTGCCAGCAGCTTAGATAGCGGGAGGCCTCAAGAGACCCAGTACTTC.

The rearrangement links TRBV2 to TRBJ2-7, with 9 nucleotides matching TRBD1. The V gene's germline CDR1 is SNHLY and CDR2 FYNNEI. CDR3 length: 15 residues. V dropped 10 bases and J dropped 5; count of bases not matched to a gene: 15. CDR3 region: CAISAGQGSFDEQYF. As DNA, the CDR3 is TGTGCCATCAGCGCCGGACAGGGGTCGTTCGACGAGCAGTACTTC.

This clonotype was recorded at least ten times. The gene calls are TRBV11-2 and TRBJ2-5, with D unresolved. Deletions cut 0 bases from V and 5 bases from J, with 4 bases between. This CDR3 has 12 residues. The germline gives CDR1 SGHAT, CDR2 FQNNGV. The CDR3 reads CASSLDLETQYF. The CDR3 DNA reads as TGTGCCAGCAGCTTAGATTTGGAGACCCAGTACTTC.

This clonotype was seen a handful of times. The chain is built from TRBV5-1 and TRBJ1-3; D may be TRBD1 (6 bases). The CDR3 is 17 residues long. V was clipped by 0 bases and J by 4 bases, with 17 bases between them. The V gene's germline CDR1 is SGHRS and CDR2 YFSETQ. This chain's CDR3 is CASSLGGNRVQGNTIYF. CDR3 in DNA: TGCGCCAGCAGCTTGGGGGGAAACAGGGTACAAGGAAACACCATATATTTT.

V and J are TRBV18 and TRBJ2-7; D tentatively fits TRBD1 or TRBD2 (5 bases each). In germline, CDR1 is KGHSH, CDR2 LQKENI. V was clipped by 2 bases and J by 1 base, with 9 bases between them. The CDR3 length is 14 residues. The CDR3 DNA reads as TGTGCCAGCTCACCAGGGGACCCATCCTACGAGCAGTACTTC. It specifies CASSPGDPSYEQYF.

This chain joins TRBV6-1 and TRBJ2-3, with a weak D call TRBD2 (5 bases). The length of the CDR3 is 14 residues. Germline V gene data show CDR1 as MNHNS and CDR2 as SASEGT. V lost 10 bases and J 0 bases, leaving 14 bases between the germline ends. The CDR3 spells CATLPGLSTDTQYF. The DNA for the CDR3 is TGTGCCACACTACCTGGACTTAGCACAGATACGCAGTATTTT.

V usage is TRBV30 and J usage is TRBJ2-1; tentative D call: TRBD2 (5 bases). The V end lost 0 bases, the J end lost 4 bases, and 7 bases lay between the germline ends. The germline gives CDR1 GTSNPN, CDR2 SVGIG (reference sequence). The CDR3 spans 13 residues. The CDR3 loop reads CAWSVGGYNEQFF. CDR3 sequence (DNA): TGTGCCTGGAGTGTAGGAGGATACAATGAGCAGTTCTTC.

This clonotype was detected only a few times. V gene TRBV20-1 combines with J gene TRBJ2-1; 11 bases fit TRBD1. Germline V gives CDR1 DFQATT, CDR2 SNEGSKA (reference sequence). Germline trimming cut 0 bases from V and 8 bases from J; bases unmatched to any gene: 6. The CDR3 contains 15 residues. DNA for the CDR3: TGCAGTGCTAGAGACTGGACAGGGGGCTTCGATGAGCAGTTCTTC. Its translation is CSARDWTGGFDEQFF.

The CDR3 region is CASSPSGSYNEQFF. The DNA for the CDR3 is TGTGCCAGCAGCCCTAGCGGGAGCTACAATGAGCAGTTCTTC. The rearrangement joins TRBV14 to TRBJ2-1, with 10 bases lining up with TRBD2. The germline CDR1 and CDR2 sequences are SGHDN and FVKESK. V lost 4 bases to trimming and J lost 3 bases; unmatched junction nucleotides: 0. This CDR3 contains 14 residues.